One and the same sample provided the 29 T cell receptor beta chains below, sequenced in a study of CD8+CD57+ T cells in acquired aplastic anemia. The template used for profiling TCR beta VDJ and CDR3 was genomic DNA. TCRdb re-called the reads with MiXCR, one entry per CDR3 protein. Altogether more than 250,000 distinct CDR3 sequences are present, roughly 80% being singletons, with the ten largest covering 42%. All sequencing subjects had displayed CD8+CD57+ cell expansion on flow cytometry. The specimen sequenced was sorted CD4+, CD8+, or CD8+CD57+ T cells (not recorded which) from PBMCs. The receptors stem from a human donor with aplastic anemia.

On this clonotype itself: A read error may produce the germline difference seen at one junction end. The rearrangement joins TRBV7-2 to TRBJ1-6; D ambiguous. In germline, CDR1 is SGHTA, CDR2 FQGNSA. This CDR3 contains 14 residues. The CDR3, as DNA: TGTGCCAGCAGCTTCGCGGGCGTTAATTATCCCCTCCATTTT. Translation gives CASSFAGVNYPLHF.

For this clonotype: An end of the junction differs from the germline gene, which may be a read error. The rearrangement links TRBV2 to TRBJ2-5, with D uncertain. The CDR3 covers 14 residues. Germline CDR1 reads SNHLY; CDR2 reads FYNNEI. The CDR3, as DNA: TGTGCCAGCAGTGGGGCGTATAGGAATGAGCCCCAGTACTTT. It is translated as CASSGAYRNEPQYF.

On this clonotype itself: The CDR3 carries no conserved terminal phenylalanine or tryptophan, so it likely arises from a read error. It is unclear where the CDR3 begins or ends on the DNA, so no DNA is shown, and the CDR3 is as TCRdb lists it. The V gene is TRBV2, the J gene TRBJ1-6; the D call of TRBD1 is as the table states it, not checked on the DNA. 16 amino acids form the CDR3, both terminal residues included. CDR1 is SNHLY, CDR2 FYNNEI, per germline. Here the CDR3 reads CASSGEGAAYTEAFFG.

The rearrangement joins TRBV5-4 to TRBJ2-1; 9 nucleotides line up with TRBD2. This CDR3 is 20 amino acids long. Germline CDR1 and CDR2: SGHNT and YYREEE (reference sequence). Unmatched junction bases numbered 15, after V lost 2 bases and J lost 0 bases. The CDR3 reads CASSFARAGGGSSSYNEQFF. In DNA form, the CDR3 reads TGTGCCAGCAGCTTCGCTCGAGCGGGAGGAGGCTCAAGCTCCTACAATGAGCAGTTCTTC.

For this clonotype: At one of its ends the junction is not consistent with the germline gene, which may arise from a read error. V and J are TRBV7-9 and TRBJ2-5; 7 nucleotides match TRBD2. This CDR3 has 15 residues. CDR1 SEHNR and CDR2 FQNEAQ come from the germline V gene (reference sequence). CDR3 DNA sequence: TGTGCCAGCAGCCCTGGGAGGGCTTCCTCTGGGGCCCATTACTTC. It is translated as CASSPGRASSGAHYF.

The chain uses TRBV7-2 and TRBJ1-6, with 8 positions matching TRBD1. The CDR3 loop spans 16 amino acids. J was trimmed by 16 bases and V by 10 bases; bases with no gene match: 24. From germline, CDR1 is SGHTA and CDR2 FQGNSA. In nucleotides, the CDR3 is TGTGCCATCCCCCCGGTCGACAGGGGTCTACGAGCAGTACTCCACTTT. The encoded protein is CAIPPVDRGLRAVLHF. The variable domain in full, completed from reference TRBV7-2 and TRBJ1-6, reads GAGVSQSPSNKVTEKGKDVELRCDPISGHTALYWYRQSLGQGLEFLIYFQGNSAPDKSGLPSDRFSAERTGGSVSTLTIQRTQQEDSAVYLCAIPPVDRGLRAVLHFGNGTRLTVT.

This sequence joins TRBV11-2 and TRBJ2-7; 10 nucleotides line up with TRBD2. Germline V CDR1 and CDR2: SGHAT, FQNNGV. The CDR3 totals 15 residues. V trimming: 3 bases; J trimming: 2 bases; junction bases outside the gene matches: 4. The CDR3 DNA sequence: TGTGCCAGCAGCTTGTCGAGCGGGGGGGCCTACGAGCAGTACTTC. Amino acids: CASSLSSGGAYEQYF.

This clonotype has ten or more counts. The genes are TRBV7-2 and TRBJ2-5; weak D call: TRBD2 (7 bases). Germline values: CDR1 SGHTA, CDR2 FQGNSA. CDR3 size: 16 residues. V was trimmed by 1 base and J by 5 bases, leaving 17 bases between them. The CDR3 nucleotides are TGTGCCAGCAGCTTAGAATTGGCGGGGGCGAGGGAGACCCAGTACTTC. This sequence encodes CASSLELAGARETQYF.

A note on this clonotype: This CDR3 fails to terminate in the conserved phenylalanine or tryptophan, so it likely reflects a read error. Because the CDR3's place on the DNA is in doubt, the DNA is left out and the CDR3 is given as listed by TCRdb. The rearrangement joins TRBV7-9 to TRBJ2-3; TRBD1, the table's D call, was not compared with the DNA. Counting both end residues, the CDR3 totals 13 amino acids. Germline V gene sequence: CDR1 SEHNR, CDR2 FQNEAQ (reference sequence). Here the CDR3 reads CASSNPRGQGAYE.

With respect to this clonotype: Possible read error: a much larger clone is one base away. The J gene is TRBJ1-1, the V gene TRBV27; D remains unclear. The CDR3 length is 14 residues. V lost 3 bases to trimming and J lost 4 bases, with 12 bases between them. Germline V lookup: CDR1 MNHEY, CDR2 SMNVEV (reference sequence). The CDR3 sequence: CASSFDPLVTEAFF. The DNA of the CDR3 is TGTGCCAGCAGTTTTGACCCTCTGGTCACTGAAGCTTTCTTT.

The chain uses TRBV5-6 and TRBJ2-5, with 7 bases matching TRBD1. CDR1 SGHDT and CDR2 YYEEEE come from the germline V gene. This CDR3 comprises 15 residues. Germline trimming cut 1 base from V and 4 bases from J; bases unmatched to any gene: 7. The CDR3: CASSLKGAWGETQYF. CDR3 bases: TGTGCCAGCAGCTTGAAGGGGGCTTGGGGAGAGACCCAGTACTTC.

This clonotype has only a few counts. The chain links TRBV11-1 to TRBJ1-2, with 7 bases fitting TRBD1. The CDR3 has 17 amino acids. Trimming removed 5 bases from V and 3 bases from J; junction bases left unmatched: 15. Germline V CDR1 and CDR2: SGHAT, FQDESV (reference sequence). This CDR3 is CASSRYRGASVDYGYTF. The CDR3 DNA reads TGTGCCAGCAGCAGGTACAGGGGAGCCTCGGTAGACTATGGCTACACCTTC.

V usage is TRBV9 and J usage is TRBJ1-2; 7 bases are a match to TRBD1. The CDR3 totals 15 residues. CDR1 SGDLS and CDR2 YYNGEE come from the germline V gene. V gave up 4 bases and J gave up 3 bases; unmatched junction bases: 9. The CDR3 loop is CASSLTGNVDYGYTF. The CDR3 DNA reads TGTGCCAGCAGCTTGACAGGGAACGTCGACTATGGCTACACCTTC.

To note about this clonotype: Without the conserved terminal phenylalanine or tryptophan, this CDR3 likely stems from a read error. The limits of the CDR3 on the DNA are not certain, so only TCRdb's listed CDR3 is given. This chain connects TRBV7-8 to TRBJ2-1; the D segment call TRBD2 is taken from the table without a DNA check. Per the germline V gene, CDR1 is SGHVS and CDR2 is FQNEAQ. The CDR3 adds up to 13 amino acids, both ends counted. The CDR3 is CASSDGGGPDTRY.

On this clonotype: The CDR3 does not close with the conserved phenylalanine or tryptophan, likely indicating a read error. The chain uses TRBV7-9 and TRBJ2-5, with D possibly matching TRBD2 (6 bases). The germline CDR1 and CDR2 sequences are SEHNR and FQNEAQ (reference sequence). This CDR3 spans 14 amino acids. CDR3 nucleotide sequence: TGTGCCAGCAGCTGTCGAAGCGGGCAAGGGACCCAGTACCTC. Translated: CASSCRSGQGTQYL.

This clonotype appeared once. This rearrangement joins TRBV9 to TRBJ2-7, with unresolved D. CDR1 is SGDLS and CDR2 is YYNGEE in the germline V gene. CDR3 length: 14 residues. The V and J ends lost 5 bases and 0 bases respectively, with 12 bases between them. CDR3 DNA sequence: TGTGCCAGCAGTGCCACCGAAAACTCCTACGAGCAGTACTTC. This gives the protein CASSATENSYEQYF.

CDR3 region: CASSIHLGAYNEQFF. In DNA form, the CDR3 reads TGTGCCAGCAGCATCCACTTGGGAGCCTACAATGAGCAGTTCTTC. The chain employs TRBV11-3 and TRBJ2-1; D may be TRBD2 (5 bases). The V gene lost 5 bases and the J gene lost 2 bases, with 13 bases spanning the gap. This CDR3 comprises 15 residues. CDR1 SGHNT and CDR2 YENEEA come from the germline V gene.

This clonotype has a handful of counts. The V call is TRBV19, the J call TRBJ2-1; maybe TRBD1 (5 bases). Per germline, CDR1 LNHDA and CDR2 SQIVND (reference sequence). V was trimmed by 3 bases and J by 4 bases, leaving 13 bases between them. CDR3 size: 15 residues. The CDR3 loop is CASSMTAQHYNEQFF. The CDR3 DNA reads TGTGCCAGTAGTATGACAGCCCAGCATTACAATGAGCAGTTCTTC.

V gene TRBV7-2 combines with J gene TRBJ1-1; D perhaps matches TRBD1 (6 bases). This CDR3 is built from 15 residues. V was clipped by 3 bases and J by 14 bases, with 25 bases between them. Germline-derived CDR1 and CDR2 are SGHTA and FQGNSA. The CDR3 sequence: CASSLAGAADSGYFF. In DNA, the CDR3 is TGTGCCAGCAGCTTGGCAGGGGCCGCCGACTCTGGCTACTTCTTT. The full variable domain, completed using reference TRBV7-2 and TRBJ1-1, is GAGVSQSPSNKVTEKGKDVELRCDPISGHTALYWYRQSLGQGLEFLIYFQGNSAPDKSGLPSDRFSAERTGGSVSTLTIQRTQQEDSAVYLCASSLAGAADSGYFFGQGTRLTVV.

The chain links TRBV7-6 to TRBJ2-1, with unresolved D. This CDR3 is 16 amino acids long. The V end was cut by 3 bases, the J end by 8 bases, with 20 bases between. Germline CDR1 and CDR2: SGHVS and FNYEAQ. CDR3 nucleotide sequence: TGTGCCAGCAGCTTTCAAACCAGCAATTCACCCCATGAGCAGTTCTTC. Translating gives CASSFQTSNSPHEQFF.

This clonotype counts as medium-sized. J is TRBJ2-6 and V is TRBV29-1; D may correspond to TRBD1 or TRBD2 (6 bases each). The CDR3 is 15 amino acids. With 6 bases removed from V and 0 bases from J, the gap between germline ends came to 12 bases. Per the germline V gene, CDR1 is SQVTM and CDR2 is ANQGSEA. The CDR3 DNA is TGCAGCGTATCGGGGGCTAGCTCTGGGGCCAACGTCCTGACTTTC. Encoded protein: CSVSGASSGANVLTF.

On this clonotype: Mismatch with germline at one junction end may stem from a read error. The CDR3 DNA follows: TGTGCCAGCAGCTTAGCCGGAGGACCCGAGACGCATTTTTTT. It codes for CASSLAGGPETHFF. This sequence joins TRBV7-9 and TRBJ2-3; tentative D call: TRBD2 (5 bases). The germline gives CDR1 SEHNR, CDR2 FQNEAQ (reference sequence). The CDR3 runs to 14 residues. Together with reference TRBV7-9 and TRBJ2-3, the CDR3 gives the full variable domain: DTGVSQNPRHKITKRGQNVTFRCDPISEHNRLYWYRQTLGQGPEFLTYFQNEAQLEKSRLLSDRFSAERPKGSFSTLEIQRTEQGDSAMYLCASSLAGGPETHFFGPGTRLTVL.

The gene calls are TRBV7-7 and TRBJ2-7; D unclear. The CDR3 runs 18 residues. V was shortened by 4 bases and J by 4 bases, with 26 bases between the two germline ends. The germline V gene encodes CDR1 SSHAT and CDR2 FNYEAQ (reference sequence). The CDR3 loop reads CASSSPRADQGAVYEQYV. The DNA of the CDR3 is TGTGCCAGCAGCTCGCCTCGAGCCGACCAAGGAGCAGTTTACGAGCAGTACGTC.

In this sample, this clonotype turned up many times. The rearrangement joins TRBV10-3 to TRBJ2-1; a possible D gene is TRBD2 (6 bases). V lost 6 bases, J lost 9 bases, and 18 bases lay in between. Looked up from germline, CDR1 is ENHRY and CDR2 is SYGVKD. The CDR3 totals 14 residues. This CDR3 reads CAISGAGQVGEQFF. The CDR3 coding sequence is TGTGCCATCAGCGGAGCGGGCCAGGTCGGTGAGCAGTTCTTC.

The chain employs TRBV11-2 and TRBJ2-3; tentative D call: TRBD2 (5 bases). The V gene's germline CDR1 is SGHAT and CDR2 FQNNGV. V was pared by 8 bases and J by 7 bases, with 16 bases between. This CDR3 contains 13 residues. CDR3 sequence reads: CASGWGGGYTQYF. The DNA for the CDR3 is TGTGCCAGCGGCTGGGGTGGCGGGTATACGCAGTATTTT.

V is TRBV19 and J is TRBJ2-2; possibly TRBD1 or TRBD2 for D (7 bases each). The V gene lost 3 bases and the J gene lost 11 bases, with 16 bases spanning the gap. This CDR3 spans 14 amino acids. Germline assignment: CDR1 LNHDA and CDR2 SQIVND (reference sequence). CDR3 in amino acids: CASSMGRGLGELFF. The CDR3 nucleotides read TGTGCCAGTAGTATGGGGAGGGGGCTAGGTGAGCTGTTTTTT.

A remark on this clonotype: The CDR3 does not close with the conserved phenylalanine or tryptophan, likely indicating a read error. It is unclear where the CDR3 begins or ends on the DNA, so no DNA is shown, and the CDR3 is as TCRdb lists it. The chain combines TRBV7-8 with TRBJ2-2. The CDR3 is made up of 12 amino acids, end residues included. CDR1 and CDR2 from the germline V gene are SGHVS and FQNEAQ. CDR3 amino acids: CASSLVGGEVFL.

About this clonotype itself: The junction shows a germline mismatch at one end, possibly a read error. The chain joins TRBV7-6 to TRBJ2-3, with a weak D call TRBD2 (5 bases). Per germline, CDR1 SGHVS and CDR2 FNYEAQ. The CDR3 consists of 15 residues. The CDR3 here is CASSVAQGRKDTQYF. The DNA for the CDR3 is TGTGCCAGCAGCGTAGCCCAAGGGAGAAAAGATACGCAGTATTTT.

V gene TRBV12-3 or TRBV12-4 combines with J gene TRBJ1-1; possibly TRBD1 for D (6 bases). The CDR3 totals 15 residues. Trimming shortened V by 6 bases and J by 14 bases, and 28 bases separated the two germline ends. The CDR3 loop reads CASSFTDPRDTDYFF. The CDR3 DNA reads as TGTGCCAGCAGCTTTACCGACCCCCGGGACACTGACTACTTCTTT.